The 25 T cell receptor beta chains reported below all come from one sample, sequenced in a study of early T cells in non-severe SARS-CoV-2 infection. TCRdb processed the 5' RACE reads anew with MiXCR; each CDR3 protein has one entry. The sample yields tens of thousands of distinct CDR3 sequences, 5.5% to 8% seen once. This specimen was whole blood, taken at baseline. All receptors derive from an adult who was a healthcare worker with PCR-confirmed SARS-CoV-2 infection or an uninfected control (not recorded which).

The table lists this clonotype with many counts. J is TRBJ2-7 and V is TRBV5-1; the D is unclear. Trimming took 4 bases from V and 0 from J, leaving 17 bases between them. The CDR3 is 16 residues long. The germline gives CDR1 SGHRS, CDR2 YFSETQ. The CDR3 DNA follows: TGCGCCAGCAGCACCAATCCATTAGGCACCTCCTACGAGCAGTACTTC. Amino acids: CASSTNPLGTSYEQYF.

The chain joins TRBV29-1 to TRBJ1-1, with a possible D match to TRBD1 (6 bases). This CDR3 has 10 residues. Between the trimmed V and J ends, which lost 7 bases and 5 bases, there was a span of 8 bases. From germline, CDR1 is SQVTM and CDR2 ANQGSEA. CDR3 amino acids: CSAQGTEAFF. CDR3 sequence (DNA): TGCAGCGCCCAGGGGACTGAAGCTTTCTTT.

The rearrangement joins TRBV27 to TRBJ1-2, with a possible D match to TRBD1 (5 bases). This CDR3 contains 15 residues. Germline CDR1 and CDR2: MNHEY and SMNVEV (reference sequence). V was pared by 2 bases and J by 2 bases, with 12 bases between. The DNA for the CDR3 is TGTGCCAGCAGTTTAGTGGGGGGAAAGAACTATGGCTACACCTTC. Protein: CASSLVGGKNYGYTF.

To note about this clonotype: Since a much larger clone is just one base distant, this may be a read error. CDR3 coding DNA: TGTGCCATCAGCATAGCGGGGTCCGACAATGAGCAGTTCTTC. Translation gives CAISIAGSDNEQFF. V usage is TRBV10-3 and J usage is TRBJ2-1; 8 nucleotides line up with TRBD2. Looked up from germline, CDR1 is ENHRY and CDR2 is SYGVKD. V shed 6 bases and J 5 bases; nucleotides not matched to a gene: 6. CDR3 size: 14 residues.

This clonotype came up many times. CDR3 in amino acids: CSVLTSVTQYF. The CDR3 DNA reads as TGCAGCGTTCTTACTAGCGTTACGCAGTATTTT. The chain couples TRBV29-1 to TRBJ2-3, with 7 bases matching TRBD2. This CDR3 comprises 11 residues. Trimming cost V 5 bases and J 8 bases; bases outside gene matches: 4. CDR1 and CDR2 from the germline V gene are SQVTM and ANQGSEA.

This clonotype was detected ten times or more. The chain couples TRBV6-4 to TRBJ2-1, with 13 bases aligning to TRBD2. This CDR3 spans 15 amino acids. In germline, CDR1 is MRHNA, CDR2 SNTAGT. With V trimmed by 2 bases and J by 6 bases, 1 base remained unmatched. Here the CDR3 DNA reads TGTGCCAGCAGTGACACTAGCGGGGGGGCCAATGAGCAGTTCTTC. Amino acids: CASSDTSGGANEQFF.

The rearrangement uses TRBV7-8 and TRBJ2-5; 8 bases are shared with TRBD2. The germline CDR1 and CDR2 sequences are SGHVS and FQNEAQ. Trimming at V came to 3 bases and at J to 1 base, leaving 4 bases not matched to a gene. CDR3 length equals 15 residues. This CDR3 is CASSLAGGLQETQYF. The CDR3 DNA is TGTGCCAGCAGCTTGGCGGGGGGACTCCAAGAGACCCAGTACTTC. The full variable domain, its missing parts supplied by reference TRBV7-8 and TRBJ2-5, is GAGVSQSPRYKVAKRGQDVALRCDPISGHVSLFWYQQALGQGPEFLTYFQNEAQLDKSGLPSDRFFAERPEGSVSTLKIQRTQQEDSAVYLCASSLAGGLQETQYFGPGTRLLVL.

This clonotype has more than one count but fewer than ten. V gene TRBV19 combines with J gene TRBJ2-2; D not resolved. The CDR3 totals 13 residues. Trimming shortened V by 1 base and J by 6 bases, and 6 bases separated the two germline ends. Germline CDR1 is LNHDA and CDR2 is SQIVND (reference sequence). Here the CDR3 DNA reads TGTGCCAGTAGTATAGGGAGCCCCGGGGAGCTGTTTTTT. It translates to CASSIGSPGELFF.

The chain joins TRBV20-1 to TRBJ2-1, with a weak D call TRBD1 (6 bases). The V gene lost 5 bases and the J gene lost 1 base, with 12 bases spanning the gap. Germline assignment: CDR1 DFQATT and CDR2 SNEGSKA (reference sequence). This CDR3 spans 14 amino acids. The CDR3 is CSASTGGSYNEQFF. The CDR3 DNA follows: TGCAGTGCTTCGACAGGCGGGTCCTACAATGAGCAGTTCTTC.

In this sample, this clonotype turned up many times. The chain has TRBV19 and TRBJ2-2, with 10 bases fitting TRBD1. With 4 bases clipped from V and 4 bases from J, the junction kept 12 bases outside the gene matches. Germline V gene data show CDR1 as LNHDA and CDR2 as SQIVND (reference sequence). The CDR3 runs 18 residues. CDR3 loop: CASSTRQGAVRSTGELFF. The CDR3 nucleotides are TGTGCCAGTAGTACCCGACAGGGGGCGGTGCGTAGCACCGGGGAGCTGTTTTTT.

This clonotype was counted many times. CDR3 amino acids: CASSLVGDLRRFF. The CDR3 nucleotides are TGCGCCAGCAGCTTGGTAGGCGACCTAAGACGGTTCTTC. The genes are TRBV5-1 and TRBJ2-1; D gene unclear. This CDR3 has 13 amino acids. Germline assignment: CDR1 SGHRS and CDR2 YFSETQ. Trimming took off 0 bases at V and 15 bases at J, with 16 bases between the two ends.

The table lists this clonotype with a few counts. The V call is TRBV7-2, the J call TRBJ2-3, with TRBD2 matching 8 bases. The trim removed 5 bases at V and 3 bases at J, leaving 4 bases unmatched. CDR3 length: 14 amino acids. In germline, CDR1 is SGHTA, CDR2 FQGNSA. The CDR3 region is CASSPGLETDTQYF. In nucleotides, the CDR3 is TGTGCCAGCAGCCCGGGACTAGAGACAGATACGCAGTATTTT.

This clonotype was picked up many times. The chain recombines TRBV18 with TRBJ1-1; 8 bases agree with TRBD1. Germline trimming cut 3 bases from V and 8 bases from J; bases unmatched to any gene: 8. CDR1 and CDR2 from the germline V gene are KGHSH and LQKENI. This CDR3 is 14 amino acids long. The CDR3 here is CASSPSQGATEAFF. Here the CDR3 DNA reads TGTGCCAGCTCACCCTCGCAGGGGGCAACGGAAGCTTTCTTT.

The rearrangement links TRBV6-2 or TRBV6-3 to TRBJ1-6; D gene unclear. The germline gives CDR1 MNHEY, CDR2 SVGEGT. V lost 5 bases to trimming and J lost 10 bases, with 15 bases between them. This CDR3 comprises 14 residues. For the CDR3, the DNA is TGTGCCAGCAGTCAGAAACCAGTATGGTCACCCCTCCACTTT. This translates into CASSQKPVWSPLHF.

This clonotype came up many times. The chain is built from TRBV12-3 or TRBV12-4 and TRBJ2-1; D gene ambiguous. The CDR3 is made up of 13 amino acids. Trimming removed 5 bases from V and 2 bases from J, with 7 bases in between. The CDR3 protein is CASSTTAYNEQFF. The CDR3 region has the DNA TGTGCCAGCAGTACGACGGCCTACAATGAGCAGTTCTTC.

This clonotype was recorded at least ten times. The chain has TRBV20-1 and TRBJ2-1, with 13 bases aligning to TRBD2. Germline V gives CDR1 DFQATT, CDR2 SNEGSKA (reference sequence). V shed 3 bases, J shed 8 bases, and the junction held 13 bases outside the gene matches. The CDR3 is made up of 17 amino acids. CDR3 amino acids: CSASSTSGGAFNYEQFF. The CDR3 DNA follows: TGCAGTGCTAGTTCCACTAGCGGGGGGGCCTTTAATTATGAGCAGTTCTTC.

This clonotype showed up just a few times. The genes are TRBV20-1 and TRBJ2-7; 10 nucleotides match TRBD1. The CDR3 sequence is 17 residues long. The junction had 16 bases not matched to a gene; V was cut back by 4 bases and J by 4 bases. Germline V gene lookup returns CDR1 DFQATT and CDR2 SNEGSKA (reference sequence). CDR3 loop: CSANTFHRDRGFYEQYF. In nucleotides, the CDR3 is TGCAGTGCTAACACGTTTCATCGGGACAGGGGATTTTACGAGCAGTACTTC.

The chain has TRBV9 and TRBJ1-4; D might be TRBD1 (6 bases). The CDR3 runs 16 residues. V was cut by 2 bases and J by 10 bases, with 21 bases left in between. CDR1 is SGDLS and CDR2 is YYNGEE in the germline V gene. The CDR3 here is CASSVERTAGESKLFF. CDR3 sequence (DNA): TGTGCCAGCAGCGTCGAGAGGACAGCAGGTGAATCAAAACTGTTTTTT.

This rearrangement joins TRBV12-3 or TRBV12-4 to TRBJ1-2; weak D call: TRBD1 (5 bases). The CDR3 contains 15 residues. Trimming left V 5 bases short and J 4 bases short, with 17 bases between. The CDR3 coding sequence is TGTGCCAGCAGTCCGCGGCAGGACAACCCCTATGGCTACACCTTC. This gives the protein CASSPRQDNPYGYTF.

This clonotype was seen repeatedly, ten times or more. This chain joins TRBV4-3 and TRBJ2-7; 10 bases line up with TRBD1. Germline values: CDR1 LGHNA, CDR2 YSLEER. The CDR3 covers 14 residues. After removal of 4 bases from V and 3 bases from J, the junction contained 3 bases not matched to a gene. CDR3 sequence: CASSPGQGYYEQYF. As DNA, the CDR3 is TGCGCCAGCAGCCCGGGACAGGGGTACTACGAGCAGTACTTC.

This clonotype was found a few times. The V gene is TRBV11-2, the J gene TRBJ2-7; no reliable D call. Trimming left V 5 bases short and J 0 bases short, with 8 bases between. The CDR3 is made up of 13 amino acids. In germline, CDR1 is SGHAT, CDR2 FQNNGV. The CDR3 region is CASSPGNSYEQYF. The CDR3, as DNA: TGTGCCAGCAGCCCAGGCAACTCCTACGAGCAGTACTTC.

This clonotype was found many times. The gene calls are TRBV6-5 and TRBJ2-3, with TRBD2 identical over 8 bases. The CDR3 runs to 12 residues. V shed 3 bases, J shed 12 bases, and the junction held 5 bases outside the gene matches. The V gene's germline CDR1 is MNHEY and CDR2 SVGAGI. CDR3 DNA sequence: TGTGCCAGCAGTTATGCGGGGGGTATACAGTATTTT. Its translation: CASSYAGGIQYF.

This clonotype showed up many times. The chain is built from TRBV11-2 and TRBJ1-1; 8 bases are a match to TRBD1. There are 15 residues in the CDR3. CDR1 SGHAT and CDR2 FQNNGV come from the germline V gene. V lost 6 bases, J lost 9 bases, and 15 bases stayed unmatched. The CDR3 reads CASRASTGQAAKAFF. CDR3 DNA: TGTGCCAGCAGGGCCTCGACGGGACAGGCGGCGAAAGCTTTCTTT.

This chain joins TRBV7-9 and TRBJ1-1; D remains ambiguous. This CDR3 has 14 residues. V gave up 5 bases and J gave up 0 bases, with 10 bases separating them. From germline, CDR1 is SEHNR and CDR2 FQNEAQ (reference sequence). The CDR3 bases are TGTGCCAGCAGCCGCGCGGACCTGAACACTGAAGCTTTCTTT. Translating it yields CASSRADLNTEAFF.

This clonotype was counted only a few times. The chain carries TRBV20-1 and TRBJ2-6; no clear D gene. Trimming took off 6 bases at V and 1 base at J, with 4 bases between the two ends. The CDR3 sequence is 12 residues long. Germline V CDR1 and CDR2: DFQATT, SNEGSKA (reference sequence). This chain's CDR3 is CSAQSGANVLTF. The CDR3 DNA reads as TGCAGTGCCCAGTCTGGGGCCAACGTCCTGACTTTC.